The source of this T cell receptor beta chain is a study of identifying expanded T cells in peripheral blood. Here immunoSEQ multiplex PCR was the method, and the copy in TCRdb shows in-frame clones only, minus some. The repertoire holds under 90,000 clones, with roughly 90% as singletons. The CDR3 consists of 14 residues. Germline CDR1 is MGHDK and CDR2 is SYGVNS. Trimming took off 5 bases at V and 3 bases at J, with 14 bases between the two ends. The TCR comes from a person aged 18 to 70 in good health. Specimen: blood. This chain joins TRBV25-1 and TRBJ2-7; tentative D call: TRBD1 (6 bases). Here the CDR3 reads CASSNRDTVYEQYF. As DNA, the CDR3 is TGTGCCAGCAGTAACCGGGACACCGTCTACGAGCAGTACTTC.